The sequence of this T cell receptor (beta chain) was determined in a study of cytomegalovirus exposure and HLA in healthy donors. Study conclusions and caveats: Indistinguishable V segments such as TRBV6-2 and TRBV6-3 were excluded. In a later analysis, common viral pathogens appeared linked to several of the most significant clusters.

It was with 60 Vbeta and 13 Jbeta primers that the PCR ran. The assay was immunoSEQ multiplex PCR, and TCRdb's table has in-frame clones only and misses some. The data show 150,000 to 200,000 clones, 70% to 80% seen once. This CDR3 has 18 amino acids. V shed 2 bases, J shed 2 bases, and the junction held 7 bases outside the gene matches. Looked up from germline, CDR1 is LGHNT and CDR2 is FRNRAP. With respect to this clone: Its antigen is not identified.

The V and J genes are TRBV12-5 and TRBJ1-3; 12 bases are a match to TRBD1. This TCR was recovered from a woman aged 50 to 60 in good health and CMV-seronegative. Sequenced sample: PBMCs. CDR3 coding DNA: TGTGCTAGTGGTTTGAAGTGGGGACAGGGGGCAACTGGAAACACCATATATTTT. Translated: CASGLKWGQGATGNTIYF.